Following are 21 T cell receptor beta chains from one sample sequenced in a study of blood T cell repertoires in COVID-19. TCRdb's copy holds only in-frame clones and misses some; the assay was immunoSEQ multiplex PCR. The sample consists of roughly 460,000 clones, approximately 90% of them appearing once. Specimen: peripheral blood. The receptor source for this set is a man aged 18 to 30 with COVID-19, enrolled during active disease.

The J gene is TRBJ2-3, the V gene TRBV7-2; no clear D gene. Trimming removed 5 bases from V and 10 bases from J, with 16 bases in between. Germline assignment: CDR1 SGHTA and CDR2 FQGNSA. The CDR3 has 13 residues. Written as DNA, the CDR3 is TGTGCCAGCAGCGGGCGATCCCTCAGTGCGCAGTATTTT. Residues: CASSGRSLSAQYF.

V usage is TRBV18 and J usage is TRBJ2-5; 9 bases line up with TRBD1. With 4 bases clipped from V and 5 bases from J, the junction kept 8 bases outside the gene matches. Germline V CDR1 and CDR2: KGHSH, LQKENI. The CDR3 sequence is 15 residues long. CDR3 nucleotides: TGTGCCAGCTCACGTGGGACAGGGACGTTTGAGACCCAGTACTTC. Protein: CASSRGTGTFETQYF.

The chain carries TRBV27 and TRBJ2-7; 7 bases line up with TRBD1. The CDR3 has 14 residues. J gave up 2 bases and V 8 bases, and 9 bases lay outside the gene matches. Germline CDR1 MNHEY, CDR2 SMNVEV (reference sequence). The CDR3 sequence is CASGRDRAAYEQYF. In DNA, the CDR3 is TGTGCCAGCGGACGAGACAGGGCCGCCTACGAGCAGTACTTC.

V and J are TRBV4-2 and TRBJ2-7, with TRBD2 identical over 11 bases. This CDR3 has 15 amino acids. CDR1 and CDR2 (germline): LGHNA, YNFKEQ. The V and J ends lost 3 bases and 3 bases, in that order; junction bases with no gene match: 4. The CDR3 nucleotides read TGTGCCAGCAGCCAGCTGCTAGCGGGAGGCTACGAGCAGTACTTC. Amino acids: CASSQLLAGGYEQYF.

The chain couples TRBV27 to TRBJ1-1, with D unresolved. CDR3 size: 15 residues. Germline CDR1 is MNHEY and CDR2 is SMNVEV (reference sequence). Trimming took 2 bases from V and 6 from J, leaving 16 bases between them. The CDR3 nucleotides read TGTGCCAGCAGTTTAGAGGGCAGCCCCCACGCTGAAGCTTTCTTT. Its translation: CASSLEGSPHAEAFF.

This chain uses TRBV19 with TRBJ2-2, with 9 bases aligning to TRBD1. CDR3 size: 16 residues. V lost 5 bases to trimming and J lost 4 bases; unmatched junction nucleotides: 8. Per the germline V gene, CDR1 is LNHDA and CDR2 is SQIVND (reference sequence). The CDR3 region has the DNA TGTGCCAGTAGTCCCCCAGGGACAGGGTCCACCGGGGAGCTGTTTTTT. Translation gives CASSPPGTGSTGELFF.

The rearrangement links TRBV20-1 to TRBJ1-2; D is uncertain. The germline V gene encodes CDR1 DFQATT and CDR2 SNEGSKA (reference sequence). V lost 4 bases and J lost 4, with 7 bases in between. The CDR3 totals 11 residues. CDR3 sequence: CSATSSYGYTF. The CDR3, as DNA: TGCAGTGCTACCTCCAGCTATGGCTACACCTTC.

The V and J genes are TRBV9 and TRBJ2-3; 11 nucleotides align to TRBD2. Germline V lookup: CDR1 SGDLS, CDR2 YYNGEE. Germline trimming cut 0 bases from V and 2 bases from J; bases unmatched to any gene: 2. The CDR3 consists of 16 residues. The CDR3 loop reads CASSVALAGATDTQYF. As DNA, the CDR3 is TGTGCCAGCAGCGTAGCACTAGCGGGAGCCACAGATACGCAGTATTTT.

This clone came up once. The rearrangement links TRBV2 to TRBJ2-7, with 8 bases aligning to TRBD2. The CDR3 totals 14 residues. CDR1 is SNHLY and CDR2 is FYNNEI in the germline V gene. The junction had 8 bases not matched to a gene; V was cut back by 4 bases and J by 6 bases. The CDR3 spells CASSVSGLALEQYF. The DNA for the CDR3 is TGTGCCAGCAGTGTTTCAGGACTAGCACTCGAGCAGTACTTC.

Points on this clone: The same CDR3 also results from other DNA sequences found in this sample. The J gene is TRBJ1-5, the V gene TRBV19; no reliable D call. Germline V gives CDR1 LNHDA, CDR2 SQIVND (reference sequence). The V and J ends lost 1 base and 0 bases respectively, with 4 bases between them. CDR3 length: 14 amino acids. Written as DNA, the CDR3 is TGTGCCAGTAGTATAGGAGGTAGCAATCAGCCCCAGCATTTT. Translation: CASSIGGSNQPQHF.

J is TRBJ1-4 and V is TRBV19; D not certain. The CDR3 totals 16 residues. Germline loops: CDR1 LNHDA, CDR2 SQIVND (reference sequence). Trimming took off 1 base at V and 5 bases at J, with 14 bases between the two ends. Here the CDR3 reads CASSIGQARRNEKLFF. The CDR3 DNA reads TGTGCCAGTAGTATAGGCCAGGCCCGAAGGAATGAAAAACTGTTTTTT.

The chain joins TRBV2 to TRBJ1-5; weak D call: TRBD1 (5 bases). This CDR3 is built from 13 residues. Trimming left V 2 bases short and J 4 bases short, with 6 bases between. Germline values: CDR1 SNHLY, CDR2 FYNNEI. DNA for the CDR3: TGTGCCAGCAGTGAAAGGGGAAATCAGCCCCAGCATTTT. Protein: CASSERGNQPQHF.

The chain employs TRBV5-5 and TRBJ2-7; D uncertain. V shed 2 bases and J shed 0 bases, with 6 bases lying between them. CDR1 is SGHKS, CDR2 YYEKEE, per germline (reference sequence). CDR3 size: 13 residues. CDR3 nucleotides: TGTGCCAGCAGCTTTCTCGTCTCCTACGAGCAGTACTTC. Translating it yields CASSFLVSYEQYF.

V gene TRBV4-1 combines with J gene TRBJ2-5, with D unresolved. The CDR3 is 15 amino acids. Germline-derived CDR1 and CDR2 are MGHRA and YSYEKL. Trimming took off 3 bases at V and 5 bases at J, with 16 bases between the two ends. As DNA, the CDR3 is TGCGCCAGCAGCCAGGCCCCGTTGGTCCCCGAGACCCAGTACTTC. It encodes CASSQAPLVPETQYF.

This rearrangement joins TRBV5-5 to TRBJ2-2, with 10 bases fitting TRBD1. The CDR3 extends over 14 amino acids. Per the germline V gene, CDR1 is SGHKS and CDR2 is YYEKEE (reference sequence). The trim removed 4 bases at V and 5 bases at J, leaving 2 bases unmatched. CDR3: CASSGTGVTGELFF. In DNA, the CDR3 is TGTGCCAGCAGCGGGACAGGGGTGACCGGGGAGCTGTTTTTT.

The chain links TRBV5-1 to TRBJ2-3; TRBD1 might be the D (6 bases). Trimming took 0 bases from V and 3 from J, leaving 8 bases between them. The germline CDR1 and CDR2 sequences are SGHRS and YFSETQ. The CDR3 sequence is 14 residues long. CDR3 sequence: CASSLDRATDTQYF. The DNA for the CDR3 is TGCGCCAGCAGCTTGGACAGGGCGACAGATACGCAGTATTTT.

The gene calls are TRBV2 and TRBJ1-1; D gene uncertain. Germline V gene sequence: CDR1 SNHLY, CDR2 FYNNEI. This CDR3 comprises 14 residues. Trimming took off 6 bases at V and 2 bases at J, with 13 bases between the two ends. The CDR3 nucleotides read TGTGCCAGCAGATTCGGGGAGCTAAACACTGAAGCTTTCTTT. Amino acids: CASRFGELNTEAFF.

This clone was found a few times. The gene calls are TRBV15 and TRBJ1-5, with D hard to call. Germline CDR1 LNHNV, CDR2 YYDKDF (reference sequence). The CDR3 totals 17 residues. V was trimmed by 0 bases and J by 1 base, leaving 13 bases between them. The CDR3 DNA is TGTGCCACCAGCAGAGATACCTCCACTGCAAGCAATCAGCCCCAGCATTTT. This codes for CATSRDTSTASNQPQHF.

V and J are TRBV4-2 and TRBJ2-5, with TRBD2 identical over 10 bases. V lost 4 bases, J lost 2 bases, and 7 bases stayed unmatched. CDR1 is LGHNA and CDR2 is YNFKEQ in the germline V gene. The CDR3 has 16 amino acids. CDR3 protein: CASSREMTSGQETQYF. CDR3 coding DNA: TGTGCCAGCAGCCGGGAAATGACTAGCGGGCAAGAGACCCAGTACTTC.

V and J are TRBV9 and TRBJ2-5; the D gene is possibly TRBD1 (5 bases). This CDR3 is built from 16 residues. V was trimmed by 3 bases and J by 5 bases, leaving 20 bases between them. Germline lookup yields CDR1 SGDLS and CDR2 YYNGEE. CDR3 sequence (DNA): TGTGCCAGCAGCGGGGGTACAGGTGGTTTCGGGGAGACCCAGTACTTC. Translating gives CASSGGTGGFGETQYF.

This rearrangement joins TRBV30 to TRBJ1-3, with TRBD1 as a possible D gene (6 bases). The germline gives CDR1 GTSNPN, CDR2 SVGIG (reference sequence). Trimming left V 1 base short and J 4 bases short, with 23 bases between. The CDR3 runs to 18 residues. The CDR3 nucleotides read TGTGCCTGGAGTGAAATACCACACCGGACGGGACAAGGAAACACCATATATTTT. As protein: CAWSEIPHRTGQGNTIYF.